This T cell receptor beta chain is from a study of cytomegalovirus exposure and HLA in healthy donors. Data came from immunoSEQ multiplex PCR; TCRdb stores just in-frame clones and leaves some out. The table lists 150,000 to 200,000 clones, approximately 86% of them singletons. Study observations and caveats: Three chains linked to CMV were shown in vitro to be specific for CMV antigens.

The trim removed 0 bases at V and 1 base at J, leaving 7 bases unmatched. CDR3 size: 17 residues. Germline CDR1 SGHRS, CDR2 YFSETQ. This clone was seen more than once but under ten times. Its antigen remains unknown. This TCR came from a woman younger than 35 in good health and CMV-seronegative. The chain uses TRBV5-1 and TRBJ2-7, with TRBD2 matching over 10 bases. The material sequenced was PBMCs. In DNA form, the CDR3 reads TGCGCCAGCAGCTTGGGGGCTAGCGGGAGCCATTCCTACGAGCAGTACTTC. Protein product: CASSLGASGSHSYEQYF.